This T cell receptor beta chain appears in the sequencing data of a study of blood T cell repertoires in COVID-19. Overall study context: Samples representing acute and convalescent COVID-19 were sourced from the United States, Italy and Spain. T cells, B-cell-depleted T cells, or PBMCs provided the cDNA or gDNA that served as material.

With 4 bases clipped from V and 4 bases from J, the junction kept 10 bases outside the gene matches. Germline CDR1 SGHRS, CDR2 YFSETQ. The CDR3 totals 16 residues. Authors' analysis steps: Cell counts per sample came from amplifying reference gene primers. Repertoires were generated with immunoSEQ multiplex PCR, while TCRdb's copy carries only in-frame clones and drops some. That table supplies the V and J calls and clone size; D and trimming were determined from the DNA. The sample shows about 230,000 clones, 88% of them seen only once. Sequences were obtained from PBMCs or T cells enriched from blood (not recorded which). This receptor was identified in a woman aged 40 to 50 with acute COVID-19. This chain joins TRBV5-1 and TRBJ2-2, with 7 bases identical to TRBD1. The DNA of the CDR3 is TGCGCCAGCAGCACCTCGGGACAGTCTCGCACCGGGGAGCTGTTTTTT. Translation: CASSTSGQSRTGELFF.